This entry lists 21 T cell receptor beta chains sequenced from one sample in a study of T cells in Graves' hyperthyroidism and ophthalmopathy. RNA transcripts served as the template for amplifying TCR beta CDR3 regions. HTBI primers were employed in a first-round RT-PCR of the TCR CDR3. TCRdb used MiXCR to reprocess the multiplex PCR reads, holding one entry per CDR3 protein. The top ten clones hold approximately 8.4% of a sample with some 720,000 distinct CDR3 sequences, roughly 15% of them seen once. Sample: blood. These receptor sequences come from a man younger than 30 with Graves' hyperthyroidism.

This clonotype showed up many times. The CDR3 DNA reads as TGTGCCAGCAGTTTAGGGTGGGCCGGGAATTCACCCCTCCACTTT. Amino acid sequence: CASSLGWAGNSPLHF. The genes are TRBV12-3 or TRBV12-4 and TRBJ1-6; D remains ambiguous. With 1 base removed from V and 7 bases from J, the gap between germline ends came to 11 bases. CDR3 length: 15 amino acids.

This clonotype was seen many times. This CDR3 is CASSLGTSHHEQYF. CDR3 DNA: TGTGCCAGCAGCTTAGGGACTAGTCACCACGAGCAGTACTTC. This sequence joins TRBV7-3 and TRBJ2-7; TRBD2 aligns across 8 bases. Germline-derived CDR1 and CDR2 are SGHTA and FQGTGA. The CDR3 length is 14 residues. The ends lost 2 bases at V and 5 bases at J; junction bases unmatched: 5.

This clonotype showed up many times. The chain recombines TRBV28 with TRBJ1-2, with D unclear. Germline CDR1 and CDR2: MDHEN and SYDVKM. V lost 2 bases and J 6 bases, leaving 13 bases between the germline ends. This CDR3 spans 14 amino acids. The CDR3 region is CASSLLASGNGYTF. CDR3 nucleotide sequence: TGTGCCAGCAGTTTACTCGCTTCCGGAAATGGCTACACCTTC.

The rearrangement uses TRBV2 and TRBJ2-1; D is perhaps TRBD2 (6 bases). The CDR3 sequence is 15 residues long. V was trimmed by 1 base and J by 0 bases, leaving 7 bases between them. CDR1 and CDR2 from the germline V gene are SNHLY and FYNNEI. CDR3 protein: CASSEGGNSYNEQFF. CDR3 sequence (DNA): TGTGCCAGCAGTGAAGGCGGGAACTCCTACAATGAGCAGTTCTTC.

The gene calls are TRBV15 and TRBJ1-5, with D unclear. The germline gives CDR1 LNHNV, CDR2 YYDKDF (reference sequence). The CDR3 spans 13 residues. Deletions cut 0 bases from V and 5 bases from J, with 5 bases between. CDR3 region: CATSREGYQPQHF. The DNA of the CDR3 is TGTGCCACCAGCAGAGAAGGGTATCAGCCCCAGCATTTT.

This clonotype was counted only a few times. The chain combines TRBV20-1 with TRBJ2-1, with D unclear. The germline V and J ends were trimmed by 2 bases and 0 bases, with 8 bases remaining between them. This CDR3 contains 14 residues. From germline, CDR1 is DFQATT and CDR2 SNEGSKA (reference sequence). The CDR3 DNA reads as TGCAGTGCTAGAACCCCCGCCTCCTACAATGAGCAGTTCTTC. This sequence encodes CSARTPASYNEQFF.

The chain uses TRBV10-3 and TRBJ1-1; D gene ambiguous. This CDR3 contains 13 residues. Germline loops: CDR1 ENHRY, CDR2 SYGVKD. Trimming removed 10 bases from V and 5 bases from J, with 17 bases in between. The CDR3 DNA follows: TGTGCCACCGGCGGGCAGAAGGAAACTGAAGCTTTCTTT. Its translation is CATGGQKETEAFF.

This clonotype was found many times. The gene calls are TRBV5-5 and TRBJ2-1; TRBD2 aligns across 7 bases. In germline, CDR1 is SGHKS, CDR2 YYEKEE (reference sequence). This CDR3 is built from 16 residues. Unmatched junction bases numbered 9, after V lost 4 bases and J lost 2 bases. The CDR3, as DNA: TGTGCCAGCAGCCGTACCCTAGCGGCCACCTACAATGAGCAGTTCTTC. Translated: CASSRTLAATYNEQFF.

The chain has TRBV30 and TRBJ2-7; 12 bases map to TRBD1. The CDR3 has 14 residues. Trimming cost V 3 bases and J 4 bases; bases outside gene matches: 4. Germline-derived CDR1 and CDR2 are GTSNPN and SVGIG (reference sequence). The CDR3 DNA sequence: TGTGCCTGGAGACCGGGACAGGGGGCTTACGAGCAGTACTTC. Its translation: CAWRPGQGAYEQYF.

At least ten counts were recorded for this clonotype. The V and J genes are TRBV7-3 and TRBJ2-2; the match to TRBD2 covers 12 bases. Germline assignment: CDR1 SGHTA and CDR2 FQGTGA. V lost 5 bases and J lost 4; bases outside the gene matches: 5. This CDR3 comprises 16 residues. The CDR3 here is CASSASTSGGTGELFF. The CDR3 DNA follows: TGTGCCAGCAGCGCCTCGACTAGCGGGGGCACCGGGGAGCTGTTTTTT.

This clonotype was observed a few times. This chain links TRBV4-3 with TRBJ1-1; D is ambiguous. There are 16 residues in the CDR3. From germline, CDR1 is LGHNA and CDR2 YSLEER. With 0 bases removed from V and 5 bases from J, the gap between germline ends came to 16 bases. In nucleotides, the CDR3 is TGCGCCAGCAGCCAAGAGCGGGGAGCCCGCCGAACTGAAGCTTTCTTT. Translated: CASSQERGARRTEAFF.

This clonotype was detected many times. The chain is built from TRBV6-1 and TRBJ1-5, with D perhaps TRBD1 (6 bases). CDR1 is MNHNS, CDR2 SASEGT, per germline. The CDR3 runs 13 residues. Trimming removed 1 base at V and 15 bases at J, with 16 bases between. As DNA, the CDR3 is TGTGCCAGCAGTGAAGGGACAGCAGTTTTCTCGCATTTT. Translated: CASSEGTAVFSHF.

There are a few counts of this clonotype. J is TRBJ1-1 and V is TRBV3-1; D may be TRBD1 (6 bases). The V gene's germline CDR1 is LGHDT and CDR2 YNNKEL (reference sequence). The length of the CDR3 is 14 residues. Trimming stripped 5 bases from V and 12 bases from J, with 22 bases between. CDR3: CASSLNPGARLTFF. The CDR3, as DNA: TGTGCCAGCAGCTTGAATCCGGGGGCTAGGTTAACTTTCTTT.

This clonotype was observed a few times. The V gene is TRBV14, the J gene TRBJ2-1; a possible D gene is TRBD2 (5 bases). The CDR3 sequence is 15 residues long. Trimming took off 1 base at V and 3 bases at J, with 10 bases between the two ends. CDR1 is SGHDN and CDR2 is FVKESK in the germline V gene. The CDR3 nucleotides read TGTGCCAGCAGCCAAGGCAGCGGCCTCTACAATGAGCAGTTCTTC. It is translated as CASSQGSGLYNEQFF.

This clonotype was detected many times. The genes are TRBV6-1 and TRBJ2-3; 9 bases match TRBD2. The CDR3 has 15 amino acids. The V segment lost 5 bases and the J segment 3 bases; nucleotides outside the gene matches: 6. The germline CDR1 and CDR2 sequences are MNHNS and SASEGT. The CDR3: CASSYSSGRTDTQYF. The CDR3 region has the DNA TGTGCCAGCAGTTATTCCAGCGGGAGGACAGATACGCAGTATTTT.

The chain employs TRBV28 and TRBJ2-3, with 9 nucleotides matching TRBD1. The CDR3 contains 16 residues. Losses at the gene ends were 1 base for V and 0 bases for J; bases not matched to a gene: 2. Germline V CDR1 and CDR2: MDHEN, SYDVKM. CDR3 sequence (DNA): TGTGCCAGCAGTTTATCTGGGACAGGGAGCACAGATACGCAGTATTTT. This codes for CASSLSGTGSTDTQYF.

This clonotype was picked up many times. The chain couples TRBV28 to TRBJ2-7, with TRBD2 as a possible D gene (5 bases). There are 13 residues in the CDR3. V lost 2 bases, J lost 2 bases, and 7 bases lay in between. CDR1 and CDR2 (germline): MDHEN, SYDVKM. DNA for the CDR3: TGTGCCAGCAGTTTAGAGGGAACCTACGAGCAGTACTTC. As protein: CASSLEGTYEQYF.

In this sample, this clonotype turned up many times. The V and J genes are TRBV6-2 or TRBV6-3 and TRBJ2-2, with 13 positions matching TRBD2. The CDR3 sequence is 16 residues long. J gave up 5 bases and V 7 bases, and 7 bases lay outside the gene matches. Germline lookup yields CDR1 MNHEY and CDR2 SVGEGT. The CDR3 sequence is CASTSAGLAGTGELFF. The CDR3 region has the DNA TGTGCCAGCACCTCGGCGGGACTAGCGGGAACCGGGGAGCTGTTTTTT.

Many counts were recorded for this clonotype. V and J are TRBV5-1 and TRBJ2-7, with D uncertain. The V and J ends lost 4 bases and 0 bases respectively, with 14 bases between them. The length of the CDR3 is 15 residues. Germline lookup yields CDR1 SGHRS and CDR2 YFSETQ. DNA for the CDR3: TGCGCCAGCAGCCCCCGCGGCAAGAGCTCCTACGAGCAGTACTTC. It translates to CASSPRGKSSYEQYF.

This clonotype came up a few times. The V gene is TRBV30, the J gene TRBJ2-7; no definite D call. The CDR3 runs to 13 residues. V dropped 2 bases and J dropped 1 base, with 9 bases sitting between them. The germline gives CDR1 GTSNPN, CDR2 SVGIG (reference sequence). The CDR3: CAWSHGLSYEQYF. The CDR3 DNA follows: TGTGCCTGGAGTCACGGTCTTTCCTACGAGCAGTACTTC.

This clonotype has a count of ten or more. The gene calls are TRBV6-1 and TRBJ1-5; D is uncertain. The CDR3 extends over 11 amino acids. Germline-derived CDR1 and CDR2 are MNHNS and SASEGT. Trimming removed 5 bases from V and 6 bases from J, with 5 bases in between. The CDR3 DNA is TGTGCCAGCAGTCGAGGTCAGCCCCAGCATTTT. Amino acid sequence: CASSRGQPQHF.